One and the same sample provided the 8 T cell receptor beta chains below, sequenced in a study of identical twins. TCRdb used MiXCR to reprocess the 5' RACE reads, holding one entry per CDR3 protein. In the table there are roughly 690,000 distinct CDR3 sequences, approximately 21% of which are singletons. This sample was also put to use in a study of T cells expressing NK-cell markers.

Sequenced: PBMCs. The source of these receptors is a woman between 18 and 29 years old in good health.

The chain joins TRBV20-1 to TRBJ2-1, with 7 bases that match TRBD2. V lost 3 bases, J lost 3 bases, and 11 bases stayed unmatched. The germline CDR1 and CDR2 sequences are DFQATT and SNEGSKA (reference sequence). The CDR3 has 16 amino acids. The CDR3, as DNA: TGCAGTGCTAGGCCGGTGGGACTACAGGTCTACAATGAGCAGTTCTTC. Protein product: CSARPVGLQVYNEQFF.

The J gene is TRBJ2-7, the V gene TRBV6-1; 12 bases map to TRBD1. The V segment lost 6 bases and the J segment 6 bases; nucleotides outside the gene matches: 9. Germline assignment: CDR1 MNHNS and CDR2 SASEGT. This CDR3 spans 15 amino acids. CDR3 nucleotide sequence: TGTGCCAGCAGAGCGCCGGGGACAGGGGGCGCCGAGCAGTACTTC. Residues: CASRAPGTGGAEQYF.

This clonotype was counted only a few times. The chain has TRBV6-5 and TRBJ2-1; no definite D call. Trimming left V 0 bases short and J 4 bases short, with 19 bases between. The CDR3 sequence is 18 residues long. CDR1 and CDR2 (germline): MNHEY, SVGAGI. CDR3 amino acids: CASSYSPPAALSYNEQFF. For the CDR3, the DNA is TGTGCCAGCAGTTACTCTCCCCCCGCTGCCCTGTCTTACAATGAGCAGTTCTTC.

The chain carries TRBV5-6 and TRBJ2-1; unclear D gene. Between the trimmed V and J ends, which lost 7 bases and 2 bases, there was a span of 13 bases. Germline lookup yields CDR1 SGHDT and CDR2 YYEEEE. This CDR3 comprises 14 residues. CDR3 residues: CASGHGLTYNEQFF. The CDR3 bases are TGTGCCAGCGGCCACGGGCTCACCTACAATGAGCAGTTCTTC.

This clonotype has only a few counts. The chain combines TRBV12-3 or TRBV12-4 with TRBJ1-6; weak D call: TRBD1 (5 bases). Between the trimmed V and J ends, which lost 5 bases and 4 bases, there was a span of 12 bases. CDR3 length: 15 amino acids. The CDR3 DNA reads TGTGCCAGCAGTCCCGGGACGGAGTATAATTCACCCCTCCACTTT. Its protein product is CASSPGTEYNSPLHF.

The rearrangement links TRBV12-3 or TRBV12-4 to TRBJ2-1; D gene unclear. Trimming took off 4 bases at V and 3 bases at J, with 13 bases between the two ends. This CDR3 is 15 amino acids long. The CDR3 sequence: CASSSPMGLYNEQFF. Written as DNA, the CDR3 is TGTGCCAGCAGTTCCCCGATGGGCCTCTACAATGAGCAGTTCTTC.

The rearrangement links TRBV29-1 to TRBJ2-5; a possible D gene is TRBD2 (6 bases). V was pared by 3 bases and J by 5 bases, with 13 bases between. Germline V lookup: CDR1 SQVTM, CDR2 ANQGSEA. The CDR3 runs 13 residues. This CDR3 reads CSVEIRGRETQYF. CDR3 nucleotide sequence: TGCAGCGTTGAGATTCGAGGGAGGGAGACCCAGTACTTC. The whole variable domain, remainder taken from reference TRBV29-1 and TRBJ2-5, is SAVISQKPSRDICQRGTSLTIQCQVDSQVTMMFWYRQQPGQSLTLIATANQGSEATYESGFVIDKFPISRPNLTFSTLTVSNMSPEDSSIYLCSVEIRGRETQYFGPGTRLLVL.

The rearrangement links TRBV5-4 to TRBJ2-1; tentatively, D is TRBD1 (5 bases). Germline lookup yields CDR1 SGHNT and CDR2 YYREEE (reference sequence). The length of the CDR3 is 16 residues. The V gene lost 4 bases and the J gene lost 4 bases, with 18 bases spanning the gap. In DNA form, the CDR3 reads TGTGCCAGCAGCCCTCCTGGTGGGGCCCAATACAATGAGCAGTTCTTC. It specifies CASSPPGGAQYNEQFF.